This T cell receptor beta chain emerged from a study of T cells in Graves' hyperthyroidism and ophthalmopathy. General study findings and limits: From stable hyperthyroidism, ophthalmopathy was separated by a 13 V-J model. Most clonotypes that expanded in the thyroid above 0.001 also showed up in blood.

V was trimmed by 3 bases and J by 8 bases, leaving 18 bases between them. The CDR3 contains 15 residues. From germline, CDR1 is SGDLS and CDR2 YYNGEE. RNA transcripts provided the source from which TCR beta CDR3 regions were amplified. TCR CDR3 underwent first-round RT-PCR with the HTBI primer set. TCRdb independently ran MiXCR on the multiplex PCR reads; one entry per CDR3 protein. The sample includes about 350,000 distinct CDR3 sequences, 12% to 15% of them seen just once. This clonotype occurred a few times. What it recognizes is unknown. The chain joins TRBV9 to TRBJ2-1, with D possibly TRBD1 on 7 matching bases. The sequence derives from a woman aged 60-75 years with Graves' ophthalmopathy. The specimen was blood. DNA for the CDR3: TGTGCCAGCAGCGCTGGCAGGGGGGTAGGGGATGAGCAGTTCTTC. Its protein is CASSAGRGVGDEQFF.